Shown below are 24 T cell receptor beta chains from a single sample sequenced in a study of T cells in women clearing cervical HPV infection. Using immunoSEQ multiplex PCR, the repertoire was profiled, and TCRdb retains in-frame clones only, with some absent. In all, the sample yields tens of thousands of clones. The sample was blood buffy coat. The origin of the receptors is a woman aged 18 to 75 with a cervical HPV16 infection that either progressed to CIN3+ or cleared (not recorded which).

In the case of this clone: The read terminates 3 residues ahead of where the CDR3 ends, so the germline J gene completes it. This chain connects TRBV30 to TRBJ2-7, with D possibly being TRBD1 (5 bases). The CDR3 is 13 residues long. CDR1 and CDR2 from the germline V gene are GTSNPN and SVGIG (reference sequence). The V and J ends lost 1 base and 4 bases respectively, with 11 bases between them. The CDR3 loop reads CAWSGGSRYEQYF. The CDR3 DNA, read in part, is TGTGCCTGGAGTGGGGGCAGCCGATACGAG.

Turning to this clone: From the germline J gene comes the end of the CDR3, since the read stops 3 residues before it. The chain has TRBV18 and TRBJ2-1, with a tentative D call TRBD1 (6 bases). CDR3 length: 15 residues. The germline V and J ends were trimmed by 4 bases and 0 bases, with 10 bases remaining between them. Germline CDR1 reads KGHSH; CDR2 reads LQKENI. CDR3 sequence reads: CASSLTDSSYNEQFF. CDR3 bases read: TGTGCCAGCTCACTCACGGACAGCTCCTACAATGAG.

A word on this clone: The CDR3 end falls 3 residues outside the read, so it is completed with the germline J gene. This sequence joins TRBV18 and TRBJ2-3; 8 bases align to TRBD2. Per the germline V gene, CDR1 is KGHSH and CDR2 is LQKENI. The CDR3 is made up of 16 amino acids. V shed 0 bases and J 8 bases; nucleotides not matched to a gene: 10. The CDR3 loop is CASSPPSGTSRGTQYF. CDR3 DNA (partial): TGTGCCAGCTCACCACCGTCCGGGACTAGTCGGGGTACG.

Comments on this clone: The read finishes 3 residues shy of the CDR3 end, and the germline J gene is used to complete it. This chain joins TRBV28 and TRBJ1-6, with D unclear. Trimming pared 5 bases from V and 8 bases from J, leaving 7 bases between. The CDR3 runs to 12 residues. Germline V CDR1 and CDR2: MDHEN, SYDVKM. The DNA read from the CDR3 is TGTGCCAGCAGTGAAAGGGATTCACCC. Its translation: CASSERDSP. The entire CDR3 reads CASSERDSPLHF. Full variable domain (rest looked up from reference TRBV28 and TRBJ1-6): DVKVTQSSRYLVKRTGEKVFLECVQDMDHENMFWYRQDPGLGLRLIYFSYDVKMKEKGDIPEGYSVSREKKERFSLILESASTNQTSMYLCASSERDSPLHFGNGTRLTVT.

Note on this clone: The read comes to an end 3 residues before the CDR3 does, leaving the germline J gene to fill in the end. The chain carries TRBV19 and TRBJ1-5; possibly TRBD1 for D (5 bases). Deletions cut 7 bases from V and 2 bases from J, with 9 bases between. Germline V CDR1 and CDR2: LNHDA, SQIVND (reference sequence). The CDR3 consists of 13 residues. The part of the CDR3 DNA that was read is TGTGCCAGTAAAGACAGACGCAATCAGCCC. Its protein product is CASKDRRNQP. Given in full, the CDR3 is CASKDRRNQPQHF.

Points on this clone: The read ends 3 residues before the CDR3 terminus; that terminus is restored from the germline J gene. V is TRBV4-1 and J is TRBJ2-2; TRBD2 aligns across 9 bases. The CDR3 contains 17 residues. In germline, CDR1 is MGHRA, CDR2 YSYEKL. Trimming cost V 1 base and J 1 base; bases outside gene matches: 4. The CDR3 reads CASSQGLRGGNTGELFF. The DNA read from the CDR3 is TGCGCCAGCAGCCAAGGTCTGCGGGGGGGGAACACCGGGGAG.

On this clone: The read ends 3 residues shy of where the CDR3 ends; the end is completed using the germline J gene. V usage is TRBV7-3 and J usage is TRBJ2-1; the D is unclear. CDR1 SGHTA and CDR2 FQGTGA come from the germline V gene. The CDR3 spans 14 residues. V lost 8 bases and J lost 6, with 17 bases in between. CDR3 bases read: TGTGCCAGCGGTAAGAGTCAGTCCCGCAATGAG. This gives the protein CASGKSQSRNE. The entire CDR3 sequence reads CASGKSQSRNEQFF.

Of note for this clone: The read stops 3 residues short of the end of the CDR3; the missing end is completed from the germline J gene. The V gene is TRBV6-4, the J gene TRBJ2-3, with 7 bases lining up with TRBD2. CDR3 length: 14 residues. Germline V gene sequence: CDR1 MRHNA, CDR2 SNTAGT. V shed 2 bases, J shed 1 base, and the junction held 0 bases outside the gene matches. The sequenced CDR3 bases are TGTGCCAGCAGTGACGGGGGGGGCACAGATACG. Translation gives CASSDGGGTDT. The whole CDR3 reads CASSDGGGTDTQYF.

About this clone: The read halts 3 residues ahead of the CDR3 end, with the missing end drawn from the germline J gene. The chain joins TRBV10-3 to TRBJ2-3; 9 bases are shared with TRBD2. CDR3 size: 17 residues. Germline trimming cut 3 bases from V and 4 bases from J; bases unmatched to any gene: 11. Looked up from germline, CDR1 is ENHRY and CDR2 is SYGVKD. CDR3 loop: CAISERAGGGASDTQYF. The covered CDR3 bases are TGTGCCATCAGTGAAAGGGCCGGCGGGGGGGCCTCAGATACG.

Regarding this clone: The sequence runs out 3 residues before the end of the CDR3; the remainder is reconstructed from the germline J gene. V usage is TRBV19 and J usage is TRBJ2-6; tentative D call: TRBD1 (6 bases). This CDR3 contains 18 residues. Trimming took off 5 bases at V and 3 bases at J, with 20 bases between the two ends. Germline CDR1 and CDR2: LNHDA and SQIVND (reference sequence). The sequenced CDR3 bases are TGTGCCAGTAGTTTTTTTCCCGGGACACTGCTTGGGGCCAACGTC. This translates into CASSFFPGTLLGANV. The entire CDR3 sequence reads CASSFFPGTLLGANVLTF.

The CDR3: CACRPRDRVAPNYGYTF. Incomplete CDR3 DNA: TGTGCCTGTCGTCCGAGGGACAGGGTAGCCCCTAACTATGGC. The chain employs TRBV30 and TRBJ1-2; 9 bases fit TRBD1. The DNA ends 3 residues before the CDR3 does, and the rest of the CDR3 is filled in from the germline J gene. V shed 6 bases, J shed 0 bases, and the junction held 14 bases outside the gene matches. Germline V gene sequence: CDR1 GTSNPN, CDR2 SVGIG (reference sequence). This CDR3 has 17 amino acids.

Concerning this clone: The read terminates 3 residues ahead of where the CDR3 ends, so the germline J gene completes it. This chain joins TRBV5-5 and TRBJ2-5; D is undetermined. Germline V gene data show CDR1 as SGHKS and CDR2 as YYEKEE (reference sequence). Deletions cut 0 bases from V and 5 bases from J, with 5 bases between. The CDR3 spans 12 residues. CDR3 protein: CASSLGLETQYF. CDR3 DNA, as far as it was read: TGTGCCAGCAGCTTGGGTCTCGAGACC.

This clone counts as medium-sized by frequency. The CDR3 loop is CASLQGANYGYTF. Partial CDR3 DNA: TGTGCCAGCCTACAGGGGGCGAACTATGGC. This sequence joins TRBV28 and TRBJ1-2; 9 positions agree with TRBD1. Read sequence stops 3 residues before the CDR3 end, and the germline J gene provides the missing end. With 8 bases clipped from V and 2 bases from J, the junction kept 3 bases outside the gene matches. CDR3 length equals 13 residues. Germline values: CDR1 MDHEN, CDR2 SYDVKM.

About this clone itself: The read gets to within 3 residues of the CDR3 end, and the germline J gene fills in the rest. The chain carries TRBV27 and TRBJ2-3, with 12 bases that match TRBD2. The CDR3 covers 17 residues. J lost 6 bases, V lost 1 base, and 8 bases had no gene match. Germline loops: CDR1 MNHEY, CDR2 SMNVEV (reference sequence). Partial CDR3 DNA: TGTGCCAGCAGTTTATTTCCACTAGCGGGGGGATATGATACG. Its translation: CASSLFPLAGGYDT. The CDR3, in full, reads CASSLFPLAGGYDTQYF.

This clone is called medium-sized based on its frequency. The read halts 3 residues ahead of the CDR3 end, with the missing end drawn from the germline J gene. The chain uses TRBV19 and TRBJ2-3; 8 bases align to TRBD1. This CDR3 has 15 amino acids. Germline assignment: CDR1 LNHDA and CDR2 SQIVND (reference sequence). This CDR3 reads CASSINGQGNLPQYF. The sequenced CDR3 bases are TGTGCCAGTAGTATCAATGGACAGGGCAACCTTCCG.

CDR3 bases read: TGCGCCAGCAGTCATTGGAAAGGCGGGGGAGACAATCAGCCG. Translating it yields CASSHWKGGGDNQP. The CDR3 in full is CASSHWKGGGDNQPQYF. This chain connects TRBV23-1 to TRBJ2-3, with TRBD2 matching over 7 bases. The read ends 3 residues early relative to the CDR3; the germline J gene fills the gap. TRBV23-1 falls under the ORF class, with uncertain function. CDR3 length: 17 residues.

With respect to this clone: The CDR3 end falls 3 residues outside the read, so it is completed with the germline J gene. This chain connects TRBV7-6 to TRBJ2-3, with 10 bases fitting TRBD2. This CDR3 contains 18 residues. The junction had 9 bases not matched to a gene; V was cut back by 1 base and J by 2 bases. Germline CDR1 and CDR2: SGHVS and FNYEAQ. CDR3 in amino acids: CASSLEPAGGAHTDTQYF. Partial CDR3 DNA: TGTGCCAGCAGCTTAGAGCCAGCGGGGGGGGCCCACACAGATACG.

As to this clone: Sequencing ends 3 residues short of the CDR3 end; the germline J gene provides the rest. The V call is TRBV4-2, the J call TRBJ2-2; 8 bases map to TRBD2. CDR3 size: 16 residues. Per the germline V gene, CDR1 is LGHNA and CDR2 is YNFKEQ. The trim removed 0 bases at V and 4 bases at J, leaving 4 bases unmatched. The CDR3 bases that were read are TGTGCCAGCAGCCAAGATCTTAGCGGGGTCACCGGGGAG. It specifies CASSQDLSGVTGE. The whole CDR3 protein is CASSQDLSGVTGELFF.

Remarks on this clone: The CDR3 end lies 3 residues beyond the end of the read and is filled in from the germline J gene. The chain uses TRBV7-2 and TRBJ1-2, with D unresolved. This CDR3 region has 13 residues. V was trimmed by 2 bases and J by 4 bases, leaving 8 bases between them. Germline CDR1 SGHTA, CDR2 FQGNSA. CDR3 DNA, as far as it was read: TGTGCCAGCAGCTTACTTCGGGGCTATGGC. The encoded protein is CASSLLRGYG. The full CDR3 protein reads CASSLLRGYGYTF.

About this clone: The read ends 3 residues shy of where the CDR3 ends; the end is completed using the germline J gene. This chain links TRBV20-1 with TRBJ2-3, with a weak D call TRBD1 (6 bases). The CDR3 is 13 amino acids. V gave up 5 bases and J gave up 8 bases, with 17 bases separating them. The V gene's germline CDR1 is DFQATT and CDR2 SNEGSKA (reference sequence). The CDR3 bases that were read are TGCAGTGCTCTAGGAGAGGGACAATCTACG. Amino acids: CSALGEGQST. The full CDR3 reads CSALGEGQSTQYF.

To note about this clone: Read sequence stops 3 residues before the CDR3 end, and the germline J gene provides the missing end. The rearrangement joins TRBV20-1 to TRBJ2-1, with 13 bases identical to TRBD2. Germline trimming cut 6 bases from V and 8 bases from J; bases unmatched to any gene: 10. The CDR3 spans 15 residues. CDR1 and CDR2 (germline): DFQATT, SNEGSKA (reference sequence). The DNA read from the CDR3 is TGCAGTGCCGAGAGAACTAGCGGGGGGGCCGATGAG. Translating it yields CSAERTSGGADE. The full-length CDR3 reads as CSAERTSGGADEQFF.

Comment on this clone: The read falls 3 residues short of the CDR3 end, and the missing part is taken from the germline J gene. This chain joins TRBV19 and TRBJ1-2, with 7 bases lining up with TRBD1. Per the germline V gene, CDR1 is LNHDA and CDR2 is SQIVND (reference sequence). The CDR3 covers 13 residues. V dropped 7 bases and J dropped 7; count of bases not matched to a gene: 9. The CDR3 DNA, read in part, is TGTGCCAGTACCCCGGACAGGCTAGCTGGC. It is translated as CASTPDRLAG. Given in full, the CDR3 is CASTPDRLAGYTF.

Of note for this clone: Read coverage stops 3 residues before the CDR3 terminus; the germline J gene supplies the remainder. The chain combines TRBV7-3 with TRBJ2-3; 8 nucleotides agree with TRBD2. Germline V gene data show CDR1 as SGHTA and CDR2 as FQGTGA. The CDR3 runs 15 residues. V was clipped by 0 bases and J by 5 bases; unmatched bases: 4. CDR3 DNA, as far as it was read: TGTGCCAGCAGCTTAACCGGGGGGGCGGGAGATACG. Protein sequence: CASSLTGGAGDT. The entire CDR3 is CASSLTGGAGDTQYF. Variable domain in full (rest from reference TRBV7-3 and TRBJ2-3): GAGVSQTPSNKVTEKGKYVELRCDPISGHTALYWYRQSLGQGPEFLIYFQGTGAADDSGLPNDRFFAVRPEGSVSTLKIQRTERGDSAVYLCASSLTGGAGDTQYFGPGTRLTVL.

In regard to this clone: Read sequence stops 3 residues before the CDR3 end, and the germline J gene provides the missing end. This chain connects TRBV6-2 or TRBV6-3 to TRBJ2-1, with TRBD2 matching 8 bases. The CDR3 totals 15 residues. Germline lookup yields CDR1 MNHEY and CDR2 SVGEGT. Trimming took 6 bases from V and 2 from J; bases not matched to a gene: 6. The CDR3: CASSSGLAPYNEQFF. Incomplete CDR3 DNA: TGTGCCAGCAGCTCAGGACTAGCCCCCTACAATGAG.